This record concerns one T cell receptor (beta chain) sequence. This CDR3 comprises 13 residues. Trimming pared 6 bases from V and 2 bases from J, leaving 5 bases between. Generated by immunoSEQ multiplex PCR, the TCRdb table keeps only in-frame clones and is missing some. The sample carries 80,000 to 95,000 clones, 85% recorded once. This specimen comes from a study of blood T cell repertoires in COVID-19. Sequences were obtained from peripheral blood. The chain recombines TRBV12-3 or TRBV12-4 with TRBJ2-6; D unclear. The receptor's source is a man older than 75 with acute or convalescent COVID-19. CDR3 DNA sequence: TGTGCCAGCAGCCAGACTGGGGCCAACGTCCTGACTTTC. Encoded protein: CASSQTGANVLTF.